Presented here are 4 T cell receptor beta chains from one specimen sequenced in a study of T-cell memory formation after mild COVID-19. MiXCR, applied by TCRdb to the 5' RACE reads, yields one record per CDR3 protein. Of nearly 350,000 distinct CDR3 sequences in the sample, roughly 13% are singletons; the top ten hold about a fifth. Material: PBMCs or a T cell subset sorted from them (not recorded which). Receptors were obtained from a man aged 18 to 35 who had mild COVID-19 (a few samples of this study predate the infection). Cell type and time point are not known.

The genes are TRBV9 and TRBJ2-1, with 7 bases that match TRBD2. Germline loops: CDR1 SGDLS, CDR2 YYNGEE. V was clipped by 3 bases and J by 4 bases; unmatched bases: 7. This CDR3 region has 15 residues. CDR3 region: CASSEVGGTYNEQFF. For the CDR3, the DNA is TGTGCCAGCAGCGAAGTCGGGGGGACGTACAATGAGCAGTTCTTC.

The gene calls are TRBV28 and TRBJ2-1, with TRBD2 identical over 8 bases. Per germline, CDR1 MDHEN and CDR2 SYDVKM. The ends lost 6 bases at V and 6 bases at J; junction bases unmatched: 7. The CDR3 totals 14 residues. This chain's CDR3 is CASRGAGVTNEQFF. The CDR3 region has the DNA TGTGCCAGCAGGGGAGCGGGGGTTACCAATGAGCAGTTCTTC.

The V call is TRBV5-1, the J call TRBJ2-1, with 13 bases that match TRBD2. Trimming cost V 2 bases and J 1 base; bases outside gene matches: 3. The CDR3 extends over 17 amino acids. Germline-derived CDR1 and CDR2 are SGHRS and YFSETQ. In nucleotides, the CDR3 is TGCGCCAGCAGCTTTCGACTAGCGGGGGGATCCTACAATGAGCAGTTCTTC. It encodes CASSFRLAGGSYNEQFF.

This clonotype was seen at least ten times. The chain links TRBV20-1 to TRBJ2-7; unclear D gene. Germline CDR1 is DFQATT and CDR2 is SNEGSKA (reference sequence). V lost 1 base and J 6 bases, leaving 13 bases between the germline ends. The CDR3 totals 13 residues. The CDR3 DNA reads TGCAGTGCTAGAGCTCCGTCCCTAGGCGAGCAGTACTTC. Its translation is CSARAPSLGEQYF.